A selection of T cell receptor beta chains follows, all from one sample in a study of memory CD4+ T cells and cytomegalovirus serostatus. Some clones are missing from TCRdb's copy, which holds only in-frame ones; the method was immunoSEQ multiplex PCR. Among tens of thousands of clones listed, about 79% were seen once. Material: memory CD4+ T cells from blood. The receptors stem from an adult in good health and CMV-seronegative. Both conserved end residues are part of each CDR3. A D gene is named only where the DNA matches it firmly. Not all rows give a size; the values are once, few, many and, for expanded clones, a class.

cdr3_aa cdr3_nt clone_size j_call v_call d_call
CASRQTGYIGNTIYF TGTGCCAGCCGCCAGACAGGGTATATAGGAAACACCATATATTTT NA TRBJ1-3 TRBV27 TRBD1
CASSPLGTQRGETQYF TGTGCCAGCTCACCACTGGGGACCCAAAGAGGAGAGACCCAGTACTTC NA TRBJ2-5 TRBV18 NA
CASSFPGQGVFGYTF TGTGCCAGCAGCTTCCCGGGACAGGGGGTCTTTGGCTACACCTTC NA TRBJ1-2 TRBV5-6 TRBD1
CASSDRRNAEQFF TGTGCCAGCAGTGACAGGCGGAACGCTGAGCAGTTCTTC NA TRBJ2-1 TRBV6-4 NA
CASSEGVVRYQETQYF TGTGCCAGCAGTGAAGGAGTGGTGAGGTACCAAGAGACCCAGTACTTC few TRBJ2-5 TRBV2 NA
CASQSHTGKNIQYF TGCGCCAGCCAGTCCCATACGGGGAAAAACATTCAGTACTTC NA TRBJ2-4 TRBV10-1 NA
CASSYALGGGGEQYF TGTGCCAGCAGTTACGCCCTCGGGGGGGGAGGCGAGCAGTACTTC NA TRBJ2-7 TRBV6-6 TRBD2
CASSLVQGGTEAFF TGTGCCAGCAGCTTAGTCCAGGGGGGCACTGAAGCTTTCTTT NA TRBJ1-1 TRBV11-2 TRBD1
CASSSRSGIYNEQFF TGTGCCAGCAGCTCCCGCTCCGGGATCTACAATGAGCAGTTCTTC NA TRBJ2-1 TRBV11-3 NA
CASRGDRDTQYF TGTGCCAGCCGGGGGGACCGAGATACGCAGTATTTT NA TRBJ2-3 TRBV19 TRBD2
CASGEIQETQYF TGTGCCAGCGGGGAGATCCAAGAGACCCAGTACTTC few TRBJ2-5 TRBV7-8 NA
CAWSLGGRQPQHF TGTGCCTGGAGTCTGGGGGGGAGACAGCCCCAGCATTTT few TRBJ1-5 TRBV30 NA
CASSFGGGTGALGTEAFF TGCGCCAGCAGCTTTGGGGGCGGGACAGGGGCCTTAGGCACTGAAGCTTTCTTT NA TRBJ1-1 TRBV5-1 TRBD1
CASSLEQGTYEQYF TGCGCCAGCAGCTTGGAACAGGGGACCTACGAGCAGTACTTC NA TRBJ2-7 TRBV5-1 TRBD1
CASSPTGTSGSLFF TGTGCCAGCAGTCCTACTGGGACTAGCGGGAGTCTGTTCTTC NA TRBJ2-1 TRBV6-4 TRBD2
CASSTEYSNQPQHF TGTGCCAGCAGTACAGAGTATAGCAATCAGCCCCAGCATTTT NA TRBJ1-5 TRBV6-5 NA
CASRSGTGGRYEQYF TGTGCCAGCAGGTCCGGGACAGGGGGCCGTTACGAGCAGTACTTC NA TRBJ2-7 TRBV28 TRBD1
CASSEQQGGNQPQHF TGTGCCAGCAGTGAACAACAGGGTGGGAATCAGCCCCAGCATTTT few TRBJ1-5 TRBV2 NA
CASSATSGSYEQYF TGTGCCAGCAGCGCGACTAGCGGGTCCTACGAGCAGTACTTC NA TRBJ2-7 TRBV11-3 TRBD2
CASSLSGGNEKLFF TGCGCCAGCAGCTTGTCAGGAGGGAATGAAAAACTGTTTTTT NA TRBJ1-4 TRBV5-1 NA
CASSLVQGGQPQHF TGCGCCAGCAGCTTGGTCCAGGGCGGTCAGCCCCAGCATTTT few TRBJ1-5 TRBV5-1 NA
CASSLAGMNTEAFF TGTGCCAGCAGCTTGGCAGGGATGAACACTGAAGCTTTCTTT NA TRBJ1-1 TRBV5-6 NA
CASSKTGDRRETQYF TGTGCCAGTAGTAAAACCGGGGACAGGAGGGAGACCCAGTACTTC NA TRBJ2-5 TRBV19 TRBD1
CASTLSDSPEAFF TGTGCCAGCACCCTCTCGGACAGCCCTGAAGCTTTCTTT NA TRBJ1-1 TRBV11-2 NA
CASSLVQSYTEAFF TGTGCCAGCAGCTTGGTTCAGTCTTACACTGAAGCTTTCTTT NA TRBJ1-1 TRBV5-6 NA
CASSPGGAGANVLTF TGTGCCAGCTCACCAGGGGGTGCTGGGGCCAACGTCCTGACTTTC NA TRBJ2-6 TRBV18 NA
CASVMAGGDTEAFF TGTGCTAGTGTTATGGCGGGGGGAGACACTGAAGCTTTCTTT NA TRBJ1-1 TRBV12-5 NA
CASSLDPGASGKKLFF TGTGCCAGCAGCTTAGATCCGGGGGCCTCAGGAAAAAAACTGTTTTTT NA TRBJ1-4 TRBV11-2 NA
CSGKGEETQYF TGCAGTGGGAAAGGGGAGGAGACCCAGTACTTC once TRBJ2-5 TRBV20-1 NA
CASSQDKEAGGEQYF TGTGCCAGCAGCCAAGATAAGGAGGCGGGAGGCGAGCAGTACTTC NA TRBJ2-7 TRBV14 TRBD2
CASSYRGDYNEQFF TGTGCCAGCAGTTACAGGGGGGACTACAATGAGCAGTTCTTC NA TRBJ2-1 TRBV6-6 NA
CASSLGGTVLYGYTF TGTGCCAGCAGCTTGGGGGGGACAGTCCTATATGGCTACACCTTC NA TRBJ1-2 TRBV5-6 TRBD1
CASSQERYGYTF TGCGCCAGCAGCCAAGAGAGATACGGCTACACCTTC NA TRBJ1-2 TRBV4-1 NA
CASSSETDQPQHF TGTGCCAGCAGTTCCGAGACAGATCAGCCCCAGCATTTT few TRBJ1-5 TRBV6-5 NA
CASSRLAGESNEKLFF TGTGCCAGCAGCCGCCTGGCAGGGGAGTCTAATGAAAAACTGTTTTTT NA TRBJ1-4 TRBV5-5 NA
CASTRDRTDTQYF TGTGCCAGCACTCGGGACCGCACAGATACGCAGTATTTT NA TRBJ2-3 TRBV5-6 NA
CASKGGGGTGELFF TGTGCCAGTAAAGGGGGAGGAGGGACCGGGGAGCTGTTTTTT few TRBJ2-2 TRBV19 NA
CASSPNLIEAFF TGTGCCAGCAGCCCTAATCTTATTGAAGCTTTCTTT NA TRBJ1-1 TRBV7-2 NA
CASSLAPSGRVQFF TGTGCCAGCAGCTTAGCCCCTAGCGGGAGGGTACAGTTCTTC NA TRBJ2-1 TRBV7-2 TRBD2
CASSLTGPGNTEAFF TGTGCCAGCTCACTGACAGGACCGGGGAACACTGAAGCTTTCTTT NA TRBJ1-1 TRBV18 NA
CASSLVGQGDEQYF TGCGCCAGCAGCTTGGTTGGACAGGGGGACGAGCAGTACTTC NA TRBJ2-7 TRBV5-1 TRBD1
CASRGGSNYGYTF TGCGCCAGCAGGGGGGGGTCTAACTATGGCTACACCTTC NA TRBJ1-2 TRBV5-1 NA
CASNQGTMNTEAFF TGTGCCAGCAATCAGGGGACCATGAACACTGAAGCTTTCTTT once TRBJ1-1 TRBV7-9 NA
CASSTTPGVSYTF TGTGCCAGTAGTACCACTCCGGGGGTAAGCTACACCTTC NA TRBJ1-2 TRBV19 NA
CASGAAYGYTF TGTGCCAGCGGCGCAGCTTATGGCTACACCTTC NA TRBJ1-2 TRBV6-5 NA
CASSPDYAGGVGEAFF TGTGCCAGCTCACCAGATTACGCAGGGGGCGTAGGGGAAGCTTTCTTT NA TRBJ1-1 TRBV18 TRBD1
CASSVRDSGNTIYF TGTGCCAGCAGCGTAAGAGACTCTGGAAACACCATATATTTT NA TRBJ1-3 TRBV7-8 NA
CASRRDRGGHTEAFF TGTGCCAGCCGCCGGGACAGGGGCGGACACACTGAAGCTTTCTTT NA TRBJ1-1 TRBV7-9 TRBD1